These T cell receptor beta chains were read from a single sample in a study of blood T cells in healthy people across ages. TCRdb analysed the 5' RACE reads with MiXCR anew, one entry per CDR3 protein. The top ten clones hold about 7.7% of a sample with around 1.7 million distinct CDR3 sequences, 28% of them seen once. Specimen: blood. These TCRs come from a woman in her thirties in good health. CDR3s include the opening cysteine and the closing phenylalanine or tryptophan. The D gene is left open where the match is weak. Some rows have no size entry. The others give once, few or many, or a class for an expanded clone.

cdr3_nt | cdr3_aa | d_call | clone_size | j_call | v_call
TGTGCCAGGGTGGAGGGCCCCCGGCAGTCCTATGGCTACACCTTC | CARVEGPRQSYGYTF | NA | NA | TRBJ1-2 | TRBV21-1
TGCAGCGTTGAAGGAGGTCGGGGTTCCTACGAGCAGTTCTTC | CSVEGGRGSYEQFF | NA | NA | TRBJ2-1 | TRBV29-1
TGTGCCGGCAGCCCACTATCCGGGACAGGGGACACAGATACGCAGTATTTT | CAGSPLSGTGDTDTQYF | TRBD1 | NA | TRBJ2-3 | TRBV27
TGTGCCAGCAGTGGACAGGGAGGAGTCGGGACCCAGTACTTC | CASSGQGGVGTQYF | NA | few | TRBJ2-5 | TRBV2
TGTGCCATCAGTGAGTCCGACTGGGCTTCAGATACGCAGTATTTT | CAISESDWASDTQYF | NA | NA | TRBJ2-3 | TRBV10-3
TGCGCCAGCAGCCCAACAAACGGACGGCTGGATGGCTACACCTTC | CASSPTNGRLDGYTF | NA | few | TRBJ1-2 | TRBV5-1
TGTGCCAGCAGCCCGACGACTTGGAGTGAGCAGTTCTTC | CASSPTTWSEQFF | NA | NA | TRBJ2-1 | TRBV7-3
TGTGCCAGCAGCTTAGCCCTTGGCTCCCCGTACCAAGAGACCCAGTACTTC | CASSLALGSPYQETQYF | NA | few | TRBJ2-5 | TRBV7-9
TGTGCCAGCGCACGGGAAGGGGGACAGCCCCAGCATTTT | CASAREGGQPQHF | NA | NA | TRBJ1-5 | TRBV18
TGCAGTGCTAGAGATATTATGGGGGAGCCGTTAAATGAGCAGTTCTTC | CSARDIMGEPLNEQFF | NA | NA | TRBJ2-1 | TRBV20-1
TGTGCCAGCAGTTCCCGGGTAGCGGGAGATCGGGTCAAAAACATTCAGTACTTC | CASSSRVAGDRVKNIQYF | TRBD2 | NA | TRBJ2-4 | TRBV12-3/TRBV12-4
TGTGTCAGCAGCTTGTACAGCAATCAGCCCCAGCATTTT | CVSSLYSNQPQHF | NA | few | TRBJ1-5 | TRBV5-5
TGTGCCAGCACCCTCGGACAGGGGACCTACGAGCAGTACTTC | CASTLGQGTYEQYF | TRBD1 | many | TRBJ2-7 | TRBV12-3/TRBV12-4
TGTGCCAGCAGCTTAAGTACGCCAGGGGATACGCAGTATTTT | CASSLSTPGDTQYF | NA | NA | TRBJ2-3 | TRBV5-6
TGTGCCGCACGACAGGCCAACCAAGAGACCCAGTACTTC | CAARQANQETQYF | NA | NA | TRBJ2-5 | TRBV7-6
TGTGCCAGCAGCCGACAGGGGCGGGCCCCTTACTATGGCTACACCTTC | CASSRQGRAPYYGYTF | TRBD1 | NA | TRBJ1-2 | TRBV3-1
TGTGCCAGCAGTGTGCCAGGTCTGTACGAGCAGTACTTC | CASSVPGLYEQYF | NA | once | TRBJ2-7 | TRBV25-1
TGCGCCAGCAGCAATAGACAGGGAGTATACGAGCAGTACTTC | CASSNRQGVYEQYF | TRBD1 | many | TRBJ2-7 | TRBV5-1
TGTGCCAGCAGCTTAGTTCGACCCTTGGGCAATCAGCCCCAGCATTTT | CASSLVRPLGNQPQHF | NA | NA | TRBJ1-5 | TRBV7-2
TGTGCCAGCAGTGGGATAGCCGGGACTCGCGCAGGCTACGAGCAGTACTTC | CASSGIAGTRAGYEQYF | NA | few | TRBJ2-7 | TRBV12-3/TRBV12-4
TGCGCCAGCAGCTTGAACCCCGCTGCCAGCTCCTATAATTCACCCCTCCACTTT | CASSLNPAASSYNSPLHF | NA | many | TRBJ1-6 | TRBV5-1
TGTGCCAGCAGCGTAGCCTTGGCAATGGGCACCGGGGAGCTGTTTTTT | CASSVALAMGTGELFF | NA | NA | TRBJ2-2 | TRBV9
TGCAGTGCTAGTTTGGGACAGCCGATCACAGATACGCAGTATTTT | CSASLGQPITDTQYF | TRBD1 | few | TRBJ2-3 | TRBV20-1
TGCGCCAGTTATAGCGGGAGCCCTCCCCAGGATACGCAGTATTTT | CASYSGSPPQDTQYF | TRBD2 | NA | TRBJ2-3 | TRBV5-1
TGTGCCAGCAGCGTAGCACTAGCGGGTGGTACCGGGGAGCTGTTTTTT | CASSVALAGGTGELFF | TRBD2 | NA | TRBJ2-2 | TRBV9
TGTGCCAGCAGCGTGGGGACTCCTTCTTACAATGAGCAGTTCTTC | CASSVGTPSYNEQFF | NA | many | TRBJ2-1 | TRBV9
TGTGCCAGCAGCGCTACTAGCGGCATCCCCCAAGAGACCCAGTACTTC | CASSATSGIPQETQYF | TRBD2 | NA | TRBJ2-5 | TRBV25-1
TGTGCCAGCAGCCCTCCGGTGGGGGGCTACAATGAGCAGTTCTTC | CASSPPVGGYNEQFF | NA | NA | TRBJ2-1 | TRBV7-9
TGTGCCAGCACCAACTACCGGGGGACAGTTTATAGCAATCAGCCCCAGCATTTT | CASTNYRGTVYSNQPQHF | TRBD1 | NA | TRBJ1-5 | TRBV28
TGTGCCAGCAGCTGGACAGGGCTCATGAACACTGAAGCTTTCTTT | CASSWTGLMNTEAFF | TRBD1 | few | TRBJ1-1 | TRBV12-3/TRBV12-4
TGTGCCAGCGTTCCGACAGGGTCCGATACGCAGTATTTT | CASVPTGSDTQYF | TRBD1 | few | TRBJ2-3 | TRBV6-6
TGCAGTGCTAGGGCGGTAGGGGGGGCAGATACGCAGTATTTT | CSARAVGGADTQYF | NA | few | TRBJ2-3 | TRBV20-1
TGTGCCAGCAGTACCTGGGACAGACCAAATCAGCCCCAGCATTTT | CASSTWDRPNQPQHF | TRBD1 | few | TRBJ1-5 | TRBV6-6
TGTGCCAGCGGGACAGGGGGGGCCCAAGAGACCCAGTACTTC | CASGTGGAQETQYF | TRBD1 | few | TRBJ2-5 | TRBV27
TGTGTCAGCAGCTTAGAACTAGCAGGAGATGGGGATGAGCAGTTCTTC | CVSSLELAGDGDEQFF | NA | few | TRBJ2-1 | TRBV7-8
TGTGCCAGCAGTTTCGGAGCGGGTCCTTACGAGCGGTACTTC | CASSFGAGPYERYF | NA | NA | TRBJ2-7 | TRBV12-3/TRBV12-4
TGCAGCGTCCGCGTACAGGCGGGGACCCAGTACTTC | CSVRVQAGTQYF | NA | many | TRBJ2-5 | TRBV29-1
TGTGCCAGCAGCCAGGACAGGCTTAATTCACCCCTCCACTTT | CASSQDRLNSPLHF | TRBD1 | few | TRBJ1-6 | TRBV7-3
TGCGCCGGCAGCTTGGCTAACACTGAAGCTTTCTTT | CAGSLANTEAFF | NA | NA | TRBJ1-1 | TRBV5-1
TGTGCCAGCTCACCCTTGGGGGCGCGGCATGGGGCCAACGTCCTGACTTTC | CASSPLGARHGANVLTF | NA | NA | TRBJ2-6 | TRBV18
TGTGCCACCACAAAGATTAGCGGGGGTAGCTCCTACGAGCAGTACTTC | CATTKISGGSSYEQYF | TRBD2 | many | TRBJ2-7 | TRBV6-1
TGTGCCAGTAGTAGTAAGTGGGGCGTACAAGAGACCCAGTACTTC | CASSSKWGVQETQYF | NA | NA | TRBJ2-5 | TRBV19
TGTGCCAGCACCAGCCGGGACGCAGAAAACTATGGCTACACCTTC | CASTSRDAENYGYTF | NA | few | TRBJ1-2 | TRBV6-6
TGTGCCAGCTCACCCCGTGTTGGCGCGGCGGGCGAAAAACTGTTTTTT | CASSPRVGAAGEKLFF | NA | few | TRBJ1-4 | TRBV18
TGTGCCAGCAGAGGGGACCTTTATGGCTACACCTTC | CASRGDLYGYTF | NA | NA | TRBJ1-2 | TRBV2
TGTGCCAGCAGCCCCTCGGGTAGCGGCCTAGTCTACAATGAGCAGTTCTTC | CASSPSGSGLVYNEQFF | NA | many | TRBJ2-1 | TRBV7-2
TGTGCCAGCGCAAGGAGCGGGGCCCCCCAAGAGACCCAGTTCTTC | CASARSGAPQETQFF | TRBD2 | NA | TRBJ2-1 | TRBV12-3/TRBV12-4
TGCAGCGTGATTAAACACACCGGGGAGCTGTTTTTT | CSVIKHTGELFF | NA | few | TRBJ2-2 | TRBV29-1
TGTGCCAGCAGCTTGGTGGGGGGAATCTCACCCCTCCACTTT | CASSLVGGISPLHF | NA | few | TRBJ1-6 | TRBV7-9
TGTGCCAGCAGAGAGACAGGGTCTGGCTACACCTTC | CASRETGSGYTF | TRBD1 | NA | TRBJ1-2 | TRBV2
TGCGCCAGCAGCCAAGGGGAGACTAGATTTTCCGGGGAGCTGTTTTTT | CASSQGETRFSGELFF | NA | few | TRBJ2-2 | TRBV4-1
TGTGCCAGCAGCTTAGAGACGGGGGGGCCTTTAGAGACCCAGTACTTC | CASSLETGGPLETQYF | TRBD2 | many | TRBJ2-5 | TRBV7-2
TGTGCCAGCAGCGTAGGACTCGGTACCTACGAGCAGTACTTC | CASSVGLGTYEQYF | NA | many | TRBJ2-7 | TRBV9
TGTGCCAGCGGCACAGGGGACTGCCATTTCTCCTATACGCAGTATTTT | CASGTGDCHFSYTQYF | NA | NA | TRBJ2-3 | TRBV21-1
TGTGCCAGCAGCTTAGGGGGGGCTAGCGGAAGGGAGACCCAGTACTTC | CASSLGGASGRETQYF | NA | few | TRBJ2-5 | TRBV7-2
TGTGCCAGCAGTGAAGAGGGGGGTAGGGGTTCACCCCTCCACTTT | CASSEEGGRGSPLHF | NA | few | TRBJ1-6 | TRBV2